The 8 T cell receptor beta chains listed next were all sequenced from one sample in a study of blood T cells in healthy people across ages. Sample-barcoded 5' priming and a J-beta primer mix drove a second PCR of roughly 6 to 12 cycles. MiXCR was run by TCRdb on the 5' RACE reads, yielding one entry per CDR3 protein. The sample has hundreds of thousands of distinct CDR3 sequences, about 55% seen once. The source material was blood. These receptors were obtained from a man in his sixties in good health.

The DNA of the CDR3 is TGTGCCAGCAGTTACTCCCGGACAGGGGGTCACTATGGCTACACCTTC. Its translation is CASSYSRTGGHYGYTF. The genes are TRBV6-5 and TRBJ1-2; 10 bases map to TRBD1. This CDR3 contains 16 residues. Germline-derived CDR1 and CDR2 are MNHEY and SVGAGI. The junction had 4 bases not matched to a gene; V was cut back by 0 bases and J by 3 bases.

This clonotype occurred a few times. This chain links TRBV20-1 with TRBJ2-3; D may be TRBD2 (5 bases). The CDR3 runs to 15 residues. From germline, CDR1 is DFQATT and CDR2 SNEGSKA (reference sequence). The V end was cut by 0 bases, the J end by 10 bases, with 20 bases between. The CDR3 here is CSARDQLEPAPSQYF. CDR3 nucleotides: TGCAGTGCTAGAGACCAACTAGAGCCCGCACCTTCGCAGTATTTT.

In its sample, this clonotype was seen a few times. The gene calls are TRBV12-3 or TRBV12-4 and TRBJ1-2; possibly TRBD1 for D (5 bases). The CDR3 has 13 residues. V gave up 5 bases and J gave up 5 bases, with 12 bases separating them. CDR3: CASSPLGPYGYTF. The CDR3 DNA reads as TGTGCCAGCAGTCCTCTGGGGCCTTATGGCTACACCTTC.

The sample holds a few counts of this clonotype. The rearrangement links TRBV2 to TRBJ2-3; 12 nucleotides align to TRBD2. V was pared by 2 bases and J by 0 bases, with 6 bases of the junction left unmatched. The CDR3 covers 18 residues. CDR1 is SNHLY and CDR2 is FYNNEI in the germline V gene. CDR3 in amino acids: CASSELAGGALSTDTQYF. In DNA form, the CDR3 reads TGTGCCAGCAGTGAACTAGCGGGAGGGGCCTTGAGCACAGATACGCAGTATTTT.

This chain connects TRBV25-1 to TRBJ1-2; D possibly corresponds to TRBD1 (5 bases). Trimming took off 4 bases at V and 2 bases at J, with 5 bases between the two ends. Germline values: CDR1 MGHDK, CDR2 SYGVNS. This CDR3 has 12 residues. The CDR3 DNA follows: TGTGCCAGCAGTGCAGGGAACTATGGCTACACCTTC. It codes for CASSAGNYGYTF.

The CDR3 DNA follows: TGTGCCAGCAGTTTATCGGTTCTAGCGGGAGTAAGAGGTACGCAGTATTTT. This encodes CASSLSVLAGVRGTQYF. V and J are TRBV27 and TRBJ2-3; 10 bases are a match to TRBD2. Unmatched junction bases numbered 11, after V lost 0 bases and J lost 8 bases. The V gene's germline CDR1 is MNHEY and CDR2 SMNVEV (reference sequence). CDR3 size: 17 residues.

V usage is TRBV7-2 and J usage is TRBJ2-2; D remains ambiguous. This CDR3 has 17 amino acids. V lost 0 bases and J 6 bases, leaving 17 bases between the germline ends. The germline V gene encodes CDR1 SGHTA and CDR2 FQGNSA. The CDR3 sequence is CASSLASIPVGPGELFF. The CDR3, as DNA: TGTGCCAGCAGCTTAGCGAGTATTCCGGTCGGACCCGGGGAGCTGTTTTTT.

CDR3 sequence (DNA): TGTGCCAGCTCACCGGGGATATCCGAGCAGTACTTC. It is translated as CASSPGISEQYF. V gene TRBV18 combines with J gene TRBJ2-5; D is uncertain. The tail of the sequence fits TRBJ2-7 better, so the J call may be wrong. The germline V gene has CDR1 KGHSH and CDR2 LQKENI. CDR3 length: 12 amino acids.